The clone carrying this T cell receptor (beta chain) has at least ten counts. Antigen specificity is unknown. It was RNA transcripts that yielded the amplified TCR beta CDR3 regions. An initial round of RT-PCR targeting the TCR CDR3 relied on the HTBI primer set. One entry per CDR3 protein results from TCRdb running MiXCR on the multiplex PCR reads. This table holds roughly 290,000 distinct CDR3 sequences, about an eighth found once. These data are taken from a study of T cells in Graves' hyperthyroidism and ophthalmopathy. The study, taken as a whole, reports: Researchers report that a 13 V-J model separated ophthalmopathy from stable hyperthyroidism. Clonotypes that were expanded in thyroid above 0.001 mostly appeared in blood too.

Germline CDR1 MNHNS, CDR2 SASEGT. The germline V and J ends were trimmed by 5 bases and 7 bases, with 10 bases remaining between them. The CDR3 is 12 amino acids. This receptor was identified in a woman in her thirties or forties with Graves' hyperthyroidism. Sequencing was performed on blood. The chain recombines TRBV6-1 with TRBJ2-3; weak D call: TRBD1 (5 bases). CDR3 sequence reads: CASSTNRYTQYF. CDR3 nucleotides: TGTGCCAGCAGTACGAACAGGTATACGCAGTATTTT.